The entry that follows covers one T cell receptor beta chain sequence. This record comes from a study of T cell changes during pregnancy in multiple sclerosis. There are 15 residues in the CDR3. V lost 3 bases to trimming and J lost 3 bases; unmatched junction nucleotides: 11. Germline V gene lookup returns CDR1 GTSNPN and CDR2 SVGIG (reference sequence). Profiled with immunoSEQ multiplex PCR; TCRdb holds only in-frame clones, not every one. The sample lists some 71,000 clones; around nine tenths were seen once. The chain carries TRBV30 and TRBJ2-7; 7 nucleotides line up with TRBD1. Sequenced material: CD4+ T cells from peripheral blood mononuclear cells, taken in the third trimester of pregnancy. This TCR derives from a female donor in good health, enrolled as a control in a pregnancy study. The CDR3 protein is CAWRPSHRGRYEQYF. As DNA, the CDR3 is TGTGCCTGGAGACCTTCCCACAGGGGACGCTACGAGCAGTACTTC.